This TCR beta chain was sequenced for a study of control samples from healthy donors and cancer patients. The germline gives CDR1 MNHNY, CDR2 SVGAGI (reference sequence). The trim removed 4 bases at V and 7 bases at J, leaving 6 bases unmatched. The CDR3 is 15 amino acids. Assay used: immunoSEQ multiplex PCR; TCRdb lists only in-frame clones, some missing. Here the sample spans 85,000 to 90,000 clones, roughly 84% being singletons. This receptor was identified in a woman between 40 and 55 years old in good health. The genes are TRBV6-6 and TRBJ2-1, with 11 bases matching TRBD2. Sequenced: blood. The CDR3 loop reads CASSSIAGGPNEQFF. The DNA of the CDR3 is TGTGCCAGCAGTTCAATAGCGGGGGGGCCGAATGAGCAGTTCTTC.